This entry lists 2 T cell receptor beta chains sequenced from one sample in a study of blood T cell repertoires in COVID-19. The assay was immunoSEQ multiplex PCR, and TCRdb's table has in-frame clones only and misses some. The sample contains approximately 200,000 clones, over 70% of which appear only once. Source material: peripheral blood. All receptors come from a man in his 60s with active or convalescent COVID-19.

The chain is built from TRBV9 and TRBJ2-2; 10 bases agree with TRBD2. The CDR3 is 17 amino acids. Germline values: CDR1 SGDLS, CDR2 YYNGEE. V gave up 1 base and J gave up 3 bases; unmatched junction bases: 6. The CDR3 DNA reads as TGTGCCAGCAGCGTAACTAGCGGGAACGTCGACACCGGGGAGCTGTTTTTT. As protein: CASSVTSGNVDTGELFF.

This CDR3 reads CASSSMGRTREFYGYTF. In DNA, the CDR3 is TGCGCCAGCAGCTCAATGGGGCGTACCCGAGAATTCTATGGCTACACCTTC. This sequence joins TRBV4-1 and TRBJ1-2; TRBD1 might be the D (5 bases). Trimming pared 5 bases from V and 4 bases from J, leaving 23 bases between. The CDR3 is made up of 17 amino acids. Germline assignment: CDR1 MGHRA and CDR2 YSYEKL.